The T cell receptor (beta chain) under discussion was sequenced for a study of CD8+ T cells in alopecia areata. Study in general: Tofacitinib exposure lasted 6 to 18 months, followed by 6 months off drug. Whole-study results and caveats: Patients displayed less clarity in TCR sharing than mice, a finding possibly related to HLA.

V lost 5 bases to trimming and J lost 4 bases, with 11 bases between them. The CDR3 is 13 amino acids. Germline values: CDR1 MNHNY, CDR2 SVGAGI (reference sequence). Described treatment: oral pan-JAK inhibitor, 5-10 mg twice daily. There are a few counts of this clone. Its antigen is currently unknown. RNA, once extracted, was reverse transcribed into cDNA for use as the sequencing template. Clones were sequenced by immunoSEQ multiplex PCR, and TCRdb holds only the in-frame ones, with some missing. This table holds about 270,000 clones, 60% found once. This receptor was identified in a human donor with alopecia areata. The sample here was CD4+ T cells sorted from blood, taken around week 54, from a patient treated with tofacitinib. V and J are TRBV6-6 and TRBJ1-2; D is unresolved. CDR3 residues: CASSQRAPYGYTF. The CDR3 DNA is TGTGCCAGCAGTCAGCGGGCTCCCTATGGCTACACCTTC.